This is a list of T cell receptor beta chains from one sample in a study of blood T cell repertoires in COVID-19. TCRdb keeps only in-frame clones here, not all; method: immunoSEQ multiplex PCR. The sample lists around 140,000 clones, approximately 84% occurring once. The sample consisted of peripheral blood. The source is a man between 60 and 70 years old with acute or convalescent COVID-19. Each CDR3 is given with its conserved first and last residue. A D gene is named only where the DNA matches it firmly. Not every row has a clone size; where given, it reads once, few, many or a size class.

CDR3aa	CDR3nt	d_gene	v_gene	j_gene	abundance
CASSLTDRASGNTIYF	TGCGCCAGCAGCCTGACCGACAGGGCCTCTGGAAACACCATATATTTT	TRBD1	TRBV4-1	TRBJ1-3	.
CASSFAEQGGLGYTF	TGTGCCAGCAGTTTCGCGGAGCAGGGGGGATTAGGCTACACCTTC	TRBD1	TRBV27	TRBJ1-2	.
CASSRDRVARDTQYF	TGTGCCAGCAGCCGGGACAGGGTAGCCAGGGATACGCAGTATTTT	TRBD1	TRBV3-1/TRBV3-2	TRBJ2-3	.
CASSLAVSGSAEQYF	TGTGCCAGCAGCTTAGCTGTTAGCGGGAGCGCCGAGCAGTACTTC	TRBD2	TRBV7-9	TRBJ2-7	.
CASNFGLAGGGGTDTQYF	TGCGCCAGCAACTTCGGACTAGCGGGAGGAGGGGGGACAGATACGCAGTATTTT	TRBD2	TRBV5-1	TRBJ2-3	.
CGSLAGNEQFF	TGTGGCTCTCTCGCGGGCAATGAGCAGTTCTTC	.	TRBV28	TRBJ2-1	.
CAWRWTRSGNTIYF	TGTGCCTGGAGATGGACTAGATCTGGAAACACCATATATTTT	.	TRBV30	TRBJ1-3	once
CASIGGGSGNTIYF	TGTGCCAGCATCGGGGGGGGCTCTGGAAACACCATATATTTT	.	TRBV6-5	TRBJ1-3	.
CASSTSPNQPQHF	TGCGCCAGCAGCACAAGTCCTAATCAGCCCCAGCATTTT	.	TRBV5-1	TRBJ1-5	.
CASSTSGNTGELFF	TGTGCCTCATCCACTAGCGGGAACACCGGGGAGCTGTTTTTT	TRBD2	TRBV30	TRBJ2-2	.
CASSPVGQGNYGYTF	TGTGCCAGCAGCCCTGTCGGACAAGGAAACTATGGCTACACCTTC	.	TRBV5-5	TRBJ1-2	.
CASRLGQRAEAFF	TGTGCCAGCAGGCTGGGACAGCGAGCTGAAGCTTTCTTT	TRBD1	TRBV5-6	TRBJ1-1	.
CASSSRLADNEQFF	TGTGCCAGCAGCTCCCGTCTAGCGGACAATGAGCAGTTCTTC	TRBD2	TRBV11-3	TRBJ2-1	few
CASSSHEGAFF	TGCGCCAGCAGCTCTCACGAGGGAGCTTTCTTT	.	TRBV5-1	TRBJ1-1	.
CASSPRDRGNEQYF	TGCGCCAGCAGCCCGCGCGACAGGGGGAACGAGCAGTACTTC	TRBD1	TRBV5-1	TRBJ2-7	.
CASSQLMTGGSALHF	TGTGCCAGCAGCCAACTTATGACAGGTGGGTCAGCCCTCCACTTT	.	TRBV3-1/TRBV3-2	TRBJ1-6	few
CASSSGLNTEAFF	TGTGCCAGCAGTTCGGGTCTGAACACTGAAGCTTTCTTT	.	TRBV6-5	TRBJ1-1	.
CATRQGVVLRGYGYTF	TGTGCCACGAGACAGGGAGTTGTTCTGAGGGGCTATGGCTACACCTTC	TRBD1	TRBV27	TRBJ1-2	.
CASSVGLAGGLTDTQYF	TGTGCCAGCAGCGTAGGACTAGCGGGGGGGCTGACAGATACGCAGTATTTT	TRBD2	TRBV9	TRBJ2-3	.
CASSVTGLWTGELFF	TGTGCCAGCAGTGTAACAGGGCTTTGGACCGGGGAGCTGTTTTTT	.	TRBV27	TRBJ2-2	.
CASALLAGGTDTQYF	TGCGCCAGCGCCTTACTAGCGGGAGGGACAGATACGCAGTATTTT	TRBD2	TRBV5-1	TRBJ2-3	.
CASSWGTGRGTGEQYF	TGCGCCAGCAGCTGGGGGACAGGGCGGGGTACGGGGGAGCAGTACTTC	TRBD1	TRBV5-1	TRBJ2-7	.
CATSRDRGRYEQYF	TGTGCCACCAGCAGAGATCGAGGGAGGTACGAGCAGTACTTC	.	TRBV15	TRBJ2-7	.
CAWSHRGFLQETQYF	TGTGCCTGGAGCCACAGGGGCTTTCTCCAAGAGACCCAGTACTTC	TRBD1	TRBV30	TRBJ2-5	.
CASSRNRDLNTGELFF	TGTGCCAGCAGCAGAAACCGGGACTTAAACACCGGGGAGCTGTTTTTT	.	TRBV7-2	TRBJ2-2	few
CASSALGLHNYGYTF	TGTGCCAGCAGCGCACTAGGGCTCCATAACTATGGCTACACCTTC	.	TRBV9	TRBJ1-2	few
CASSQLAGGTPDTQYF	TGTGCCAGTAGTCAACTAGCGGGGGGAACCCCAGATACGCAGTATTTT	TRBD2	TRBV19	TRBJ2-3	.
CASNQGPQGPTTQYF	TGTGCCAGCAACCAAGGACCACAGGGGCCAACGACCCAGTACTTC	TRBD1	TRBV3-1/TRBV3-2	TRBJ2-5	.
CAQGAASGTGELFF	TGTGCCCAAGGGGCGGCTAGCGGGACCGGGGAGCTGTTTTTT	TRBD2	TRBV5-4	TRBJ2-2	.
CASSAGQNPSAYNSPLHF	TGTGCCAGCAGCGCGGGACAGAATCCCTCCGCCTATAATTCACCCCTCCACTTT	TRBD1	TRBV9	TRBJ1-6	.
CASSDRDSNQPQHF	TGTGCCAGCAGTGACAGGGATAGCAATCAGCCCCAGCATTTT	.	TRBV6-1	TRBJ1-5	.
CASSISTGSREQFF	TGCGCCAGCAGCATTTCGACAGGCTCGAGGGAGCAGTTCTTC	.	TRBV5-1	TRBJ2-1	.
CASSMGTGLSGNTIYF	TGTGCCAGCAGCATGGGGACAGGTCTCTCTGGAAACACCATATATTTT	.	TRBV21-1	TRBJ1-3	once
CASSFRLAGPYF	TGTGCCAGCAGCTTTAGACTAGCGGGACCTTATTTT	TRBD2	TRBV7-8	TRBJ2-3	.
CATGAGVSGGELFF	TGTGCCACGGGTGCGGGAGTAAGCGGCGGGGAGCTGTTTTTT	TRBD2	TRBV24-1	TRBJ2-2	.
CASSYREGSYNEQFF	TGCGCCAGCAGCTATCGGGAGGGTTCCTACAATGAGCAGTTCTTC	TRBD2	TRBV5-1	TRBJ2-1	few
CATSAVSRTGGTDTQYF	TGTGCCACCAGTGCCGTTTCCCGGACAGGGGGCACAGATACGCAGTATTTT	TRBD1	TRBV24-1	TRBJ2-3	.
CASSPRALSGANVLTF	TGTGCCAGCAGCCCGAGGGCCCTCTCTGGGGCCAACGTCCTGACTTTC	.	TRBV7-2	TRBJ2-6	.
CATSDLRLGGKDTDTQYF	TGTGCCACCAGTGATTTGCGACTTGGGGGCAAAGACACAGATACGCAGTATTTT	.	TRBV24-1	TRBJ2-3	.
CASSLAARGETQYF	TGTGCCAGCAGCTTAGCGGCTCGAGGAGAGACCCAGTACTTC	.	TRBV7-9	TRBJ2-5	.
CASSSLTGDGNTIYF	TGTGCCAGCTCTTCTCTCACGGGGGATGGAAACACCATATATTTT	.	TRBV6-1	TRBJ1-3	.
CASSPDGGETQYF	TGTGCCAGCAGCCCCGACGGGGGAGAGACCCAGTACTTC	.	TRBV7-3	TRBJ2-5	.
CASNTRGLGQETQYF	TGTGCCAGCAACACCCGCGGACTGGGCCAAGAGACCCAGTACTTC	.	TRBV6-5	TRBJ2-5	.
CASSSLQGNTEAFF	TGTGCCAGCAGCTCCCTACAGGGGAACACTGAAGCTTTCTTT	.	TRBV5-4	TRBJ1-1	.
CASSADRGGNTIYF	TGTGCCAGCAGCGCGGACAGGGGTGGAAACACCATATATTTT	TRBD1	TRBV9	TRBJ1-3	once
CAISDLSTSGSYEQYF	TGTGCCATCAGTGATTTGTCGACTAGCGGGAGCTACGAGCAGTACTTC	TRBD2	TRBV10-3	TRBJ2-7	.
CASSSGQGGTGELFF	TGCGCCAGCAGCTCGGGACAGGGAGGCACCGGGGAGCTGTTTTTT	TRBD1	TRBV5-1	TRBJ2-2	few
CASSGRPGSEKLFF	TGTGCCAGCAGCGGAAGACCGGGAAGCGAAAAACTGTTTTTT	.	TRBV9	TRBJ1-4	.
CASSLGETEAFF	TGTGCCAGCAGCTTAGGGGAGACTGAAGCTTTCTTT	.	TRBV7-9	TRBJ1-1	.
CAWRTGLGGPETQYF	TGTGCCTGGAGAACAGGACTAGGAGGCCCAGAGACCCAGTACTTC	TRBD2	TRBV30	TRBJ2-5	.
CASRPAGGNTGELFF	TGTGCCAGCAGGCCAGCGGGAGGAAACACCGGGGAGCTGTTTTTT	TRBD2	TRBV6-5	TRBJ2-2	.
CASSYVHMNTEAFF	TGTGCCAGCAGCTACGTACACATGAACACTGAAGCTTTCTTT	.	TRBV5-6	TRBJ1-1	.
CASSFRGAGVNDYGYTF	TGTGCCAGCAGCTTTCGAGGGGCAGGGGTGAATGACTATGGCTACACCTTC	.	TRBV9	TRBJ1-2	.
CASSPVLNRVGELFF	TGTGCCAGTAGCCCTGTCCTGAATCGCGTCGGGGAGCTGTTTTTT	.	TRBV19	TRBJ2-2	.
CASSFDRAYEQYF	TGTGCCAGCAGCTTCGACAGGGCCTACGAGCAGTACTTC	TRBD1	TRBV7-9	TRBJ2-7	few
CASSLFRPRDISSYNSPLHF	TGTGCCAGCAGCCTCTTCCGACCCCGGGACATCAGCTCCTATAATTCACCCCTCCACTTT	.	TRBV14	TRBJ1-6	.
CASSEGAGRNYGYTF	TGTGCCAGCAGTGAAGGGGCAGGTAGGAACTATGGCTACACCTTC	.	TRBV6-1	TRBJ1-2	once
CASSQDGTGGPTDTQYF	TGCGCCAGCAGCCAAGATGGGACAGGGGGACCCACAGATACGCAGTATTTT	TRBD1	TRBV4-1	TRBJ2-3	.
CASSLEAGTGELFF	TGCGCCAGCAGCTTGGAGGCAGGGACCGGGGAGCTGTTTTTT	.	TRBV5-1	TRBJ2-2	few